The 12 T cell receptor beta chains listed next were all sequenced from one sample in a study of T-cell memory formation after mild COVID-19. TCRdb passed the 5' RACE reads through MiXCR, listing each CDR3 protein once. Of under 250,000 distinct CDR3 sequences listed, approximately 30% are singletons. Sequencing used PBMCs or a T cell subset sorted from them (not recorded which). These receptor sequences come from an adult woman who had mild COVID-19 (a few samples of this study predate the infection). Cell type and time point are not known.

This clonotype was observed a few times. This chain joins TRBV9 and TRBJ2-3, with 7 bases fitting TRBD1. The CDR3 sequence is 16 residues long. Trimming took 4 bases from V and 3 from J; bases not matched to a gene: 11. Germline assignment: CDR1 SGDLS and CDR2 YYNGEE. CDR3 loop: CASSQWGTGDTDTQYF. CDR3 nucleotides: TGTGCCAGCAGCCAGTGGGGTACAGGGGATACAGATACGCAGTATTTT. The complete variable domain, with remaining parts taken from reference TRBV9 and TRBJ2-3, reads DSGVTQTPKHLITATGQRVTLRCSPRSGDLSVYWYQQSLDQGLQFLIQYYNGEERAKGNILERFSAQQFPDLHSELNLSSLELGDSALYFCASSQWGTGDTDTQYFGPGTRLTVL.

The sample holds a few counts of this clonotype. The chain combines TRBV4-3 with TRBJ1-5, with D uncertain. The V gene lost 0 bases and the J gene lost 1 base, with 7 bases spanning the gap. The CDR3 contains 15 residues. Per the germline V gene, CDR1 is LGHNA and CDR2 is YSLEER. The CDR3 reads CASSQEQSSNQPQHF. For the CDR3, the DNA is TGCGCCAGCAGCCAAGAGCAGTCAAGCAATCAGCCCCAGCATTTT.

The table lists this clonotype with a few counts. Written as DNA, the CDR3 is TGTGCCAGCTCACCACCCGTGGAGGAGACCCAGTACTTC. Its protein is CASSPPVEETQYF. The J gene is TRBJ2-5, the V gene TRBV18; D gene ambiguous. V was clipped by 0 bases and J by 5 bases, with 7 bases between them. Germline V gene sequence: CDR1 KGHSH, CDR2 LQKENI. This CDR3 comprises 13 residues.

This chain links TRBV10-3 with TRBJ1-3; D unresolved. CDR1 and CDR2 from the germline V gene are ENHRY and SYGVKD. The CDR3 runs 15 residues. V was cut by 7 bases and J by 4 bases, with 17 bases left in between. The CDR3 loop is CAIKLDPPGGNTIYF. CDR3 in DNA: TGTGCCATCAAGCTTGACCCCCCAGGAGGAAACACCATATATTTT.

The chain links TRBV5-1 to TRBJ2-5; D might be TRBD1 (6 bases). The CDR3 length is 14 residues. Per germline, CDR1 SGHRS and CDR2 YFSETQ. Trimming left V 3 bases short and J 5 bases short, with 14 bases between. CDR3 amino acids: CASSSSQGRETQYF. The CDR3 DNA is TGCGCCAGCAGCTCATCTCAGGGGCGGGAGACCCAGTACTTC.

The rearrangement uses TRBV20-1 and TRBJ2-7, with D perhaps TRBD2 (6 bases). There are 15 residues in the CDR3. Looked up from germline, CDR1 is DFQATT and CDR2 is SNEGSKA (reference sequence). Trimming pared 0 bases from V and 0 bases from J, leaving 12 bases between. CDR3 nucleotides: TGCAGTGCTAGAGATTCCGGGACTTCCTCCTACGAGCAGTACTTC. This sequence encodes CSARDSGTSSYEQYF.

The chain has TRBV6-2 or TRBV6-3 and TRBJ1-6; unclear D gene. CDR3 size: 12 residues. The germline V gene encodes CDR1 MNHEY and CDR2 SVGEGT. V dropped 2 bases and J dropped 8 bases, with 4 bases sitting between them. Here the CDR3 reads CASSYRDSPLHF. The CDR3 nucleotides read TGTGCCAGCAGTTACCGGGATTCACCCCTCCACTTT.

This clonotype was seen more than once but under ten times. The rearrangement joins TRBV5-6 to TRBJ1-1; D gene uncertain. CDR1 and CDR2 from the germline V gene are SGHDT and YYEEEE. This CDR3 spans 16 amino acids. The V and J ends lost 4 bases and 3 bases respectively, with 19 bases between them. The DNA of the CDR3 is TGTGCCAGCAGCAGGCGACCATTATCCACGGACACTGAAGCTTTCTTT. Its protein product is CASSRRPLSTDTEAFF.

J is TRBJ2-1 and V is TRBV29-1, with TRBD2 as a possible D gene (5 bases). In germline, CDR1 is SQVTM, CDR2 ANQGSEA. V was cut by 5 bases and J by 6 bases, with 11 bases left in between. This CDR3 comprises 12 residues. The CDR3 spells CSVSGNGNEQFF. The DNA of the CDR3 is TGCAGCGTTTCGGGGAACGGCAATGAGCAGTTCTTC.

This clonotype was seen more than once but under ten times. The V call is TRBV7-2, the J call TRBJ2-3, with D perhaps matching TRBD2 (6 bases). V was cut by 5 bases and J by 3 bases, with 15 bases left in between. Looked up from germline, CDR1 is SGHTA and CDR2 is FQGNSA. The CDR3 sequence is 15 residues long. Written as DNA, the CDR3 is TGTGCCAGCAGCCCAGCGGGCCATCCGACAGATACGCAGTATTTT. Amino acid sequence: CASSPAGHPTDTQYF.

This clonotype was picked up a small number of times. The chain recombines TRBV29-1 with TRBJ2-1; D call uncertain. Deletions cut 7 bases from V and 6 bases from J, with 16 bases between. The germline V gene encodes CDR1 SQVTM and CDR2 ANQGSEA. The CDR3 extends over 13 amino acids. The CDR3 protein is CSGMAFTGNEQFF. CDR3 DNA: TGCAGCGGGATGGCCTTTACTGGCAATGAGCAGTTCTTC.

The chain joins TRBV18 to TRBJ1-2; 7 bases agree with TRBD1. The V gene end was trimmed by 3 bases and the J gene end by 4 bases; junction bases not matched to a gene: 5. The CDR3 covers 14 residues. Germline lookup yields CDR1 KGHSH and CDR2 LQKENI. The CDR3 coding sequence is TGTGCCAGCTCACCTAACGGACAGGTCTATGGCTACACCTTC. This gives the protein CASSPNGQVYGYTF.